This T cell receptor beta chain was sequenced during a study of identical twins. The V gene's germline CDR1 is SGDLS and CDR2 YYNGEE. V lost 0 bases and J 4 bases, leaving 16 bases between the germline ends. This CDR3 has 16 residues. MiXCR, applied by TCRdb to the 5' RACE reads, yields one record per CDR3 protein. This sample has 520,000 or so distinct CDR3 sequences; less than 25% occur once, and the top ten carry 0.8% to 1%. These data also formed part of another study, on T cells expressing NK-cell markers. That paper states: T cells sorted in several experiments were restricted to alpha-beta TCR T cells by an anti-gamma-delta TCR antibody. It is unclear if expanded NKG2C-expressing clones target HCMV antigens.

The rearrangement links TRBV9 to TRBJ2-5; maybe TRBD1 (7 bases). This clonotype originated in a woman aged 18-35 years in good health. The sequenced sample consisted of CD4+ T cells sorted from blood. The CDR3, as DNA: TGTGCCAGCAGCGTAGCTTACGGGCAGGGGGGAGAGACCCAGTACTTC. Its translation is CASSVAYGQGGETQYF.